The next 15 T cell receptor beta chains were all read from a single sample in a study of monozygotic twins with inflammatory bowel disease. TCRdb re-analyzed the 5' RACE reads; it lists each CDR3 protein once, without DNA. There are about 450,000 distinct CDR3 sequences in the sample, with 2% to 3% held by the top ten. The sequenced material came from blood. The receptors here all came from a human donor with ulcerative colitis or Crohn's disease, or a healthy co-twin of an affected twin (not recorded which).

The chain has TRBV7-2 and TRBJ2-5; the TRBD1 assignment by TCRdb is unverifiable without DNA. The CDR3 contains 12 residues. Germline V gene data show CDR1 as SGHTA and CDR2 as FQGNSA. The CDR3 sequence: CASSPGSETQYF.

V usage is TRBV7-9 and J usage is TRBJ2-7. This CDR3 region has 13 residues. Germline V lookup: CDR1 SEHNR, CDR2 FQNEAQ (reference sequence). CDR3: CASSSSRSYEQYF.

CDR3 residues: CAITGDRPEAFF. The chain has TRBV6-6 and TRBJ1-1; with no DNA, the TCRdb D assignment of TRBD1 cannot be verified. The V gene's germline CDR1 is MNHNY and CDR2 SVGAGI (reference sequence). The CDR3 has 12 residues.

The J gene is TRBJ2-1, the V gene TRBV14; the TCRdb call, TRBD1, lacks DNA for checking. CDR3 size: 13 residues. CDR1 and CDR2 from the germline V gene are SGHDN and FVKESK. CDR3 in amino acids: CASSQAGAAEQFF.

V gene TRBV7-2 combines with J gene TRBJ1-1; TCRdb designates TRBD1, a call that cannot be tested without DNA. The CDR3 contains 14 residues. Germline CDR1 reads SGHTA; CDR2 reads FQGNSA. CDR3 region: CASSSQTGNTEAFF.

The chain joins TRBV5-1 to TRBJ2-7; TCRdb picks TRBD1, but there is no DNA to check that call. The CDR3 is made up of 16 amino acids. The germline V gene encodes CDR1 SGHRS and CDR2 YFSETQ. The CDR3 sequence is CASSLGTDLSSYEQYF.

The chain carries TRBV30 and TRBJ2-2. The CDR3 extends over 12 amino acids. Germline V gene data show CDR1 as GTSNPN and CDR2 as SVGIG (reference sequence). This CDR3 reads CAWTSNTGELFF.

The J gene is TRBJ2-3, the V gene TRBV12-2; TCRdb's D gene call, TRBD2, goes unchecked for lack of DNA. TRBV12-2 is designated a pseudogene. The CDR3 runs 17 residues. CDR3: CASRLEGAGGWADTQYF.

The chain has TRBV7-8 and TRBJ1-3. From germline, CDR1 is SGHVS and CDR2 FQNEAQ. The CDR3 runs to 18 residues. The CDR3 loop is CASSLVSYPSYSGNTIYF.

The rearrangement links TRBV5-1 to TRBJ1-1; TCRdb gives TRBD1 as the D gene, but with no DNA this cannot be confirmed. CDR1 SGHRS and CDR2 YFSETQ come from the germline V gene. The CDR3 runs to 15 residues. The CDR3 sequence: CASSAWDRGDTEAFF.

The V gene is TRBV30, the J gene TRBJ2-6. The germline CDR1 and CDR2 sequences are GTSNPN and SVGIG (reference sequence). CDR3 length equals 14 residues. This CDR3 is CAWGDFSGANVLTF.

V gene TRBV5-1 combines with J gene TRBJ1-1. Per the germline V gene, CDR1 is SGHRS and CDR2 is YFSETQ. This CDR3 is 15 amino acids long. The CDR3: CASSLEGSEYTEAFF.

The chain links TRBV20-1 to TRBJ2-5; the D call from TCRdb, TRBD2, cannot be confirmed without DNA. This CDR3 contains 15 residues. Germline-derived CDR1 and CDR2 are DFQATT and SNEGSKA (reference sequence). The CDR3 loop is CSAYVGASGKETQYF.

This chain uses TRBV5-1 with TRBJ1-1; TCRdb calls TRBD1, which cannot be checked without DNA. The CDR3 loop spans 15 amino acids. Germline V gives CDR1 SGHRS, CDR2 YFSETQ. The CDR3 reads CASSWRGTENTEAFF.

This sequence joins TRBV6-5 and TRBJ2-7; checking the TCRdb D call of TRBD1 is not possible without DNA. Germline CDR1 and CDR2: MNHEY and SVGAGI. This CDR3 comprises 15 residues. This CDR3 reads CASSYGAGGSYEQYF.